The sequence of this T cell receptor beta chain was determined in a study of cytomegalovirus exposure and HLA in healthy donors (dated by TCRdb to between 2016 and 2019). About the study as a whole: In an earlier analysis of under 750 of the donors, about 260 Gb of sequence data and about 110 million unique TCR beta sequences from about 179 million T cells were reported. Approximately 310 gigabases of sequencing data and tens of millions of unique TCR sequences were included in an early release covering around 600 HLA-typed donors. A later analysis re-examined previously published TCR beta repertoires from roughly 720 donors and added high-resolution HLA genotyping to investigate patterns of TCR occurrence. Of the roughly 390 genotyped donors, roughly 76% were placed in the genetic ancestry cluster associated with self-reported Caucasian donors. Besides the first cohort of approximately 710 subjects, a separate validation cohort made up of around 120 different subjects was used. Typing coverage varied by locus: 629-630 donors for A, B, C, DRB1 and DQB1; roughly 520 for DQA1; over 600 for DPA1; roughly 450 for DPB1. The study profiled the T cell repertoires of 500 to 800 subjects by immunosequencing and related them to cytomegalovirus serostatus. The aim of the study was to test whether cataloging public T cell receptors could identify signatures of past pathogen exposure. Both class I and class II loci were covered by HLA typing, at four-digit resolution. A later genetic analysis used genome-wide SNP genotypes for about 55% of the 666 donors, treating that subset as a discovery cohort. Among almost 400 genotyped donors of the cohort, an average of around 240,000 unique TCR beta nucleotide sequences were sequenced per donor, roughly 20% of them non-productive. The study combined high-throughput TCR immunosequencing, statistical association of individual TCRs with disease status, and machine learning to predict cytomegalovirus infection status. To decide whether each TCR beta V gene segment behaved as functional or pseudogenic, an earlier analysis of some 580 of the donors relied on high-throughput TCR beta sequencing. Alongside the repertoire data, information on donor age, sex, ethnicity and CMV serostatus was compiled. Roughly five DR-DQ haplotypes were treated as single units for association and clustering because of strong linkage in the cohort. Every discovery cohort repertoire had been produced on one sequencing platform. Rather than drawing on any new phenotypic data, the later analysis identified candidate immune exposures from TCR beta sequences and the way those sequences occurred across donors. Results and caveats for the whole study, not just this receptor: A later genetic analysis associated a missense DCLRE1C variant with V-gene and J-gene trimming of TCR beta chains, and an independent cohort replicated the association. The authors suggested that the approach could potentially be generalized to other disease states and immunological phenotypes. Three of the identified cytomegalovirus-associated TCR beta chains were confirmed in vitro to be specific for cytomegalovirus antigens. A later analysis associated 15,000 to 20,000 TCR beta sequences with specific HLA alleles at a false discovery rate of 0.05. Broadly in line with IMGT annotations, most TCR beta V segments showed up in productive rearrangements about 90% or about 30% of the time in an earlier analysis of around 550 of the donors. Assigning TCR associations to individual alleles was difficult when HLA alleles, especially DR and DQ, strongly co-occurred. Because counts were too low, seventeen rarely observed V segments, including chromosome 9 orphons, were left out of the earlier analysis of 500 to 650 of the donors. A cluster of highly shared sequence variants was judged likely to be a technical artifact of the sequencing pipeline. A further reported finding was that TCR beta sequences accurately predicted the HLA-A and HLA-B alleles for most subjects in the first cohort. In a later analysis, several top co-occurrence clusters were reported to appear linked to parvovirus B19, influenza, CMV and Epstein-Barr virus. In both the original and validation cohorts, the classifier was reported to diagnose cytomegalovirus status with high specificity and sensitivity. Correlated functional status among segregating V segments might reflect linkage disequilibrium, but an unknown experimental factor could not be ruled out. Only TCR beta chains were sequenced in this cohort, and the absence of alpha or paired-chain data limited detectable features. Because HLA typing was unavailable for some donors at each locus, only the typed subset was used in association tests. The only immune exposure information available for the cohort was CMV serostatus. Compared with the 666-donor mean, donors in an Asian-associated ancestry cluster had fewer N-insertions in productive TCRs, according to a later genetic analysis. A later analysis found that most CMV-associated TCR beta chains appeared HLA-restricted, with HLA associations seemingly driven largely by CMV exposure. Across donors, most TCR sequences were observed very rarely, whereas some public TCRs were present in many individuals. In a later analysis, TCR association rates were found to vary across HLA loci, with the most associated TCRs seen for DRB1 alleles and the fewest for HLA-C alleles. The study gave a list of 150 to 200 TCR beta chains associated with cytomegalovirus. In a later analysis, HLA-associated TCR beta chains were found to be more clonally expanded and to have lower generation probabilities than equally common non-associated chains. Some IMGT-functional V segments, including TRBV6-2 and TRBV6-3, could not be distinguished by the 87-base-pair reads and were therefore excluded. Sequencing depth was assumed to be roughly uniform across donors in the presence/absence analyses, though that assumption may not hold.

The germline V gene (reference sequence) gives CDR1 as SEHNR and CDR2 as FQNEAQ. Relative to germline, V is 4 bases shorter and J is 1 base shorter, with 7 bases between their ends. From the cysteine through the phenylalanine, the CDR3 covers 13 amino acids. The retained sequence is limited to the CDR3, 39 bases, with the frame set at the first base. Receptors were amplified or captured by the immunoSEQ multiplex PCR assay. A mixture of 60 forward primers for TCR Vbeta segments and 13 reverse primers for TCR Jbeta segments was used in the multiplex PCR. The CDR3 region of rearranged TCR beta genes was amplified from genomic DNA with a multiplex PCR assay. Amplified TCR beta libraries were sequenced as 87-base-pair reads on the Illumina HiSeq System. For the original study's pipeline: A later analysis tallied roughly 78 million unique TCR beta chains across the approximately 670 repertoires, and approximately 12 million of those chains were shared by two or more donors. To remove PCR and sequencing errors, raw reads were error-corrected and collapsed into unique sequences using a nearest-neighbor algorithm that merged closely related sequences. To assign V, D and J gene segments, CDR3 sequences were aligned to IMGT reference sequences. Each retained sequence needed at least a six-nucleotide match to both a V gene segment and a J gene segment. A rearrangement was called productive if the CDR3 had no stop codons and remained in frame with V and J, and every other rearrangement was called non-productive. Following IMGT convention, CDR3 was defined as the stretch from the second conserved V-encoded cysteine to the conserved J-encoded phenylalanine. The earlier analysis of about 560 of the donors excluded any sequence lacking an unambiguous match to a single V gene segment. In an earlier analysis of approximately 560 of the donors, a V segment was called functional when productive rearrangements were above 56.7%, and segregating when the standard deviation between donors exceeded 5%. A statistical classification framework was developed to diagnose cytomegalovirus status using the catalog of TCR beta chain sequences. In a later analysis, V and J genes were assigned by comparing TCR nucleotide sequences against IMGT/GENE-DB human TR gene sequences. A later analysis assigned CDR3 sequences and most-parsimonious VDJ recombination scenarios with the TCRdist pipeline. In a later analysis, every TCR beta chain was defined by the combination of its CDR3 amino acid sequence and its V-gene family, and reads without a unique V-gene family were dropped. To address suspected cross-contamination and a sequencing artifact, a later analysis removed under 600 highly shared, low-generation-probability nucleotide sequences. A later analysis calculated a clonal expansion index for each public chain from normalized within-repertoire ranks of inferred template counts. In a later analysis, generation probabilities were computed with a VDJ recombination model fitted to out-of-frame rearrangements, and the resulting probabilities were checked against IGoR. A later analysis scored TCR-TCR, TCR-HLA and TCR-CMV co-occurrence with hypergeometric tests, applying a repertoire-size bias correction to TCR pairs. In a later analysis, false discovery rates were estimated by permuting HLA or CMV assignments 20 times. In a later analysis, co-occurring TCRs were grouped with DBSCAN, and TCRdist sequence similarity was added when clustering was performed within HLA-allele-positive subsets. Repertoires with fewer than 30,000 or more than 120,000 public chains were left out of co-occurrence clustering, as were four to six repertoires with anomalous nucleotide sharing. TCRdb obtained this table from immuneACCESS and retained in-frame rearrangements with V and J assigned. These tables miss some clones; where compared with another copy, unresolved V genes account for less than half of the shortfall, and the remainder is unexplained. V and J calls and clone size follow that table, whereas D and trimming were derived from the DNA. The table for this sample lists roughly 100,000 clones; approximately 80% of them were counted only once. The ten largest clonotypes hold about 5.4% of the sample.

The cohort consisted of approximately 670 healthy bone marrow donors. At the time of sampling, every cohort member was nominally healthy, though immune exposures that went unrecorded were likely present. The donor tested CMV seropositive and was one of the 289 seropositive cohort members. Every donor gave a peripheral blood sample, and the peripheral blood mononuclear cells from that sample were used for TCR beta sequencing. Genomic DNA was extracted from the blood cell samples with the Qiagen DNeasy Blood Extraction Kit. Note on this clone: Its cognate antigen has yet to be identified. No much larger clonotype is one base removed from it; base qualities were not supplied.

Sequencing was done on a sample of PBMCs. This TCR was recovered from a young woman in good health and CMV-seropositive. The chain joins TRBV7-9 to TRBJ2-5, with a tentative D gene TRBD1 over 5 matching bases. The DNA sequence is TGTGCCAGCAGCTACCAGGGCCAAGAGACCCAGTACTTC. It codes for CASSYQGQETQYF. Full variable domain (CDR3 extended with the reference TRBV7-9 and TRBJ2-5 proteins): DTGVSQNPRHKITKRGQNVTFRCDPISEHNRLYWYRQTLGQGPEFLTYFQNEAQLEKSRLLSDRFSAERPKGSFSTLEIQRTEQGDSAMYLCASSYQGQETQYFGPGTRLLVL.